This record covers a single T cell receptor (beta chain). Antigen unknown. This specimen belongs to a study of T cell repertoires in cytomegalovirus infection. Study overall: Recently identified HLA-C-restricted CMV epitopes and well-studied HLA-B-restricted CMV epitopes were used by the study. Evidence of both CMV infection and a matching HLA type came from public TCR beta signatures. Whole-study results and caveats: CMV-specific HLA-C-restricted TCR beta clonotypes dominated the ex vivo response.

TCRdb fed the reads into MiXCR, producing one record per CDR3 protein. Of 750,000 to 950,000 distinct CDR3 sequences in the sample, roughly 28% are singletons; the top ten hold over 10%. The ends were cut back, 0 bases at V and 1 base at J, with 9 bases in the middle. CDR1 and CDR2 from the germline V gene are LNHNV and YYDKDF (reference sequence). The CDR3 spans 15 residues. The chain links TRBV15 to TRBJ1-2; tentatively, D is TRBD1 (5 bases). The material was cultured CD8+ T cells from PBMCs, obtained from culture after CMV antigen stimulation. The sequence came from a human donor in good health (CMV status not recorded). Some clones in this sample may be carry-over from other donors' samples. The CDR3 bases are TGTGCCACCAGCAGAGACAGGGCTGGTAACTATGGCTACACCTTC. It encodes CATSRDRAGNYGYTF.